This T cell receptor beta chain derives from a study of blood T cell repertoires in COVID-19. Study-wide context: The United States, Italy and Spain were the sources of the acute and convalescent COVID-19 samples. In each case, the material was cDNA or gDNA derived from T cells, B-cell-depleted T cells, or PBMCs.

V lost 5 bases and J 8 bases, leaving 15 bases between the germline ends. The CDR3 spans 13 residues. This clone has only one observation. Authors' methods: Amplified reference gene primers provided the basis for estimating nucleated cell counts. Generated by immunoSEQ multiplex PCR, the TCRdb table keeps only in-frame clones and is missing some. V and J calls and clone size come straight from that table; D and trimming were deduced from the DNA. The data hold 120,000 or so clones, with roughly 82% observed a single time. The material sequenced was peripheral blood. The TCR sequence derives from a woman aged 55-69 years with acute or convalescent COVID-19. The chain is built from TRBV12-3 or TRBV12-4 and TRBJ1-2; D not certain. The CDR3 nucleotides are TGTGCCAGCAGTCCGACGGCCGCTAGAGGCTACACCTTC. This sequence encodes CASSPTAARGYTF.